The 29 T cell receptor beta chains given below trace back to one sample, sequenced in a study of T cell clonality in common variable immunodeficiency. TCRdb keeps only in-frame clones here, not all; method: immunoSEQ multiplex PCR. Recorded here are about 64,000 clones, with no singletons, and the ten leading clones hold about 1.5%. Sequencing was done on a sample of peripheral blood mononuclear cells. The receptors were sampled from a person aged 18-70 years in good health.

This clone was seen many times. CDR3 loop: CSARKGAGGYEQFF. Incomplete CDR3 DNA: TGCAGCGCCCGTAAGGGAGCGGGAGGGTATGAG. The chain carries TRBV29-1 and TRBJ2-1, with TRBD2 identical over 10 bases. The CDR3 extends 3 residues past the end of the read, so its final part is completed from the germline J gene. Germline lookup yields CDR1 SQVTM and CDR2 ANQGSEA. The CDR3 loop spans 14 amino acids. V was pared by 7 bases and J by 8 bases, with 11 bases of the junction left unmatched.

In its sample, this clone was seen many times. The read is 3 residues too short to cover the CDR3 end, so that end is filled in from the germline J gene. The chain is built from TRBV5-6 and TRBJ1-2; 11 bases fit TRBD1. The CDR3 contains 14 residues. Losses at the gene ends were 3 bases for V and 7 bases for J; bases not matched to a gene: 5. Germline V lookup: CDR1 SGHDT, CDR2 YYEEEE. CDR3 in amino acids: CASSWDRGGSGYTF. The CDR3 bases that were read are TGTGCCAGCAGCTGGGACAGGGGGGGAAGTGGC.

This clone was found many times. The read falls 3 residues short of the CDR3 end, and the missing part is taken from the germline J gene. The chain combines TRBV20-1 with TRBJ2-3; D is perhaps TRBD2 (6 bases). This CDR3 has 15 amino acids. From germline, CDR1 is DFQATT and CDR2 SNEGSKA (reference sequence). The V end lost 3 bases, the J end lost 1 base, and 14 bases lay between the germline ends. The sequenced part of the CDR3 DNA is TGCAGTGCTAGTCCCTCTACGGGGGGCACAGATACG. This sequence encodes CSASPSTGGTDT. The entire CDR3 protein reads CSASPSTGGTDTQYF.

This clone was seen many times. Read data end 3 residues before the CDR3 end; the end is taken from the germline J gene. The chain is built from TRBV30 and TRBJ1-2; the D gene is possibly TRBD1 (6 bases). V was clipped by 3 bases and J by 0 bases, with 14 bases between them. Germline V CDR1 and CDR2: GTSNPN, SVGIG (reference sequence). This CDR3 region has 15 residues. The sequenced CDR3 bases are TGTGCCTGGAGCACCTACAGGGCGCCTAACTATGGC. Amino acids: CAWSTYRAPNYG. The entire CDR3 protein is CAWSTYRAPNYGYTF. Together with reference TRBV30 and TRBJ1-2, the CDR3 gives the full variable domain: SQTIHQWPATLVQPVGSPLSLECTVEGTSNPNLYWYRQAAGRGLQLLFYSVGIGQISSEVPQNLSASRPQDRQFILSSKKLLLSDSGFYLCAWSTYRAPNYGYTFGSGTRLTVV.

With regard to this clone: Read data end 3 residues before the CDR3 end; the end is taken from the germline J gene. J is TRBJ2-3 and V is TRBV7-9; TRBD2 is a possible D gene (7 bases). Germline V gene lookup returns CDR1 SEHNR and CDR2 FQNEAQ (reference sequence). This CDR3 has 14 amino acids. Incomplete CDR3 DNA: TGTGCCAGCAGCTTAGGGTGGGGGGGCCCGACG. It is translated as CASSLGWGGPT. The full CDR3 is CASSLGWGGPTQYF.

There are many counts of this clone. The read terminates 3 residues ahead of where the CDR3 ends, so the germline J gene completes it. This chain connects TRBV5-1 to TRBJ1-5; 7 bases match TRBD1. Germline-derived CDR1 and CDR2 are SGHRS and YFSETQ. Germline trimming cut 2 bases from V and 3 bases from J; bases unmatched to any gene: 5. There are 15 residues in the CDR3. CDR3 DNA, as far as it was read: TGCGCCAGCAGCTTCCGGACAGGCCCCAATCAGCCC. Its translation: CASSFRTGPNQP. The complete CDR3 sequence is CASSFRTGPNQPQHF.

This clone was found many times. The sequenced fragment ends 3 residues before the CDR3 boundary, so the rest is inferred from the germline J gene. The V gene is TRBV18, the J gene TRBJ1-2, with 7 bases lining up with TRBD1. Germline CDR1 is KGHSH and CDR2 is LQKENI. This CDR3 is built from 15 residues. The chain's CDR3 is CASSPWTGGDRGYTF. The part of the CDR3 DNA that was read is TGTGCCAGCTCACCTTGGACAGGCGGGGATAGAGGC.

This clone was detected many times. The observed sequence ends 3 residues before the CDR3 terminus, with the missing tail filled in from the germline J gene. This sequence joins TRBV7-3 and TRBJ1-2, with D uncertain. The CDR3 runs to 13 residues. Germline CDR1 SGHTA, CDR2 FQGTGA. CDR3 bases read: TGTGCCAGCAGCTTATCTCCGGGGTACGGC. The encoded protein is CASSLSPGYG. The entire CDR3 protein is CASSLSPGYGYTF.

Ten or more counts support this clone. Read data end 3 residues before the CDR3 end; the end is taken from the germline J gene. This rearrangement joins TRBV30 to TRBJ2-5; 7 bases are a match to TRBD1. The V and J ends lost 7 bases and 1 base, in that order; junction bases with no gene match: 3. Germline CDR1 is GTSNPN and CDR2 is SVGIG (reference sequence). The CDR3 covers 12 residues. Partial CDR3 DNA: TGTGCCTCAGGGACAGTCCAAGAGACC. Protein sequence: CASGTVQET. The full CDR3 reads CASGTVQETQYF.

There are many counts of this clone. Coverage ceases 3 residues before the CDR3 finishes, and the germline J gene fills in the end. The rearrangement uses TRBV7-9 and TRBJ2-3; TRBD2 matches 7 bases. After removal of 2 bases from V and 2 bases from J, the junction contained 1 base not matched to a gene. Germline loops: CDR1 SEHNR, CDR2 FQNEAQ (reference sequence). The CDR3 spans 14 residues. This CDR3 is CASSLSGVTDTQYF. The CDR3 bases that were read are TGTGCCAGCAGCTTAAGCGGGGTCACAGATACG.

This clone was recorded at least ten times. The missing CDR3 end, 3 residues past where the read stops, is filled in from the germline J gene. The rearrangement joins TRBV7-3 to TRBJ2-2; perhaps TRBD2 as D (6 bases). Deletions cut 4 bases from V and 1 base from J, with 10 bases between. The CDR3 has 15 residues. CDR1 is SGHTA, CDR2 FQGTGA, per germline. The CDR3 here is CASSSLSGNTGELFF. The CDR3 bases that were read are TGTGCCAGCAGCTCTCTTAGCGGGAACACCGGGGAG.

This clone was seen many times. The read gets to within 3 residues of the CDR3 end, and the germline J gene fills in the rest. The gene calls are TRBV5-1 and TRBJ2-3; the match to TRBD2 covers 7 bases. After removal of 5 bases from V and 2 bases from J, the junction contained 5 bases not matched to a gene. The CDR3 runs to 14 residues. Germline CDR1 is SGHRS and CDR2 is YFSETQ. CDR3 DNA (partial): TGCGCCAGCAGGCTAGCGGCCCCCACAGATACG. Protein sequence: CASRLAAPTDT. The whole CDR3 protein is CASRLAAPTDTQYF.

The sample holds many counts of this clone. This CDR3 is CASSVGQGGGETQYF. The DNA read from the CDR3 is TGTGCCAGCAGTGTGGGACAGGGAGGTGGAGAGACC. J is TRBJ2-5 and V is TRBV6-1, with TRBD1 identical over 9 bases. The CDR3 end is not reached by the read, which stops 3 residues before it; the germline J gene fills it in. In germline, CDR1 is MNHNS, CDR2 SASEGT. Trimming took 4 bases from V and 4 from J; bases not matched to a gene: 7. The CDR3 totals 15 residues.

About this clone: The DNA ends 3 residues before the CDR3 does, and the rest of the CDR3 is filled in from the germline J gene. The rearrangement uses TRBV5-3 and TRBJ2-7; TRBD1 matches 8 bases. TRBV5-3 is an ORF; its function is uncertain. The V gene end was trimmed by 4 bases and the J gene end by 2 bases; junction bases not matched to a gene: 8. The CDR3 consists of 15 residues. CDR3 bases read: TGTGCCAGAAGCCCCGGGACAGGAAAGACCTACGAG. Protein: CARSPGTGKTYE. In full, the CDR3 reads CARSPGTGKTYEQYF.

The part of the CDR3 DNA that was read is TGCAGTGCTTCCGGGACAGGAGCCCACGAG. It yields the protein CSASGTGAHE. The whole CDR3 sequence reads CSASGTGAHEQYF. V gene TRBV20-1 combines with J gene TRBJ2-7; 8 bases map to TRBD1. With the read ending 3 residues before the CDR3 end, the germline J gene is used to fill in that end. This CDR3 is built from 13 residues. The germline gives CDR1 DFQATT, CDR2 SNEGSKA (reference sequence). Losses at the gene ends were 5 bases for V and 5 bases for J; bases not matched to a gene: 8.

This clone was observed at least ten times. The read stops 3 residues short of the end of the CDR3; the missing end is completed from the germline J gene. This rearrangement joins TRBV20-1 to TRBJ1-2; 10 bases are shared with TRBD1. After removal of 5 bases from V and 3 bases from J, the junction contained 3 bases not matched to a gene. CDR3 length: 13 residues. The germline gives CDR1 DFQATT, CDR2 SNEGSKA (reference sequence). CDR3 DNA (partial): TGCAGTGCTGGCGGACAGGGGGACTATGGC. Translation gives CSAGGQGDYG. The complete CDR3 sequence is CSAGGQGDYGYTF.

This clone has ten or more counts. The read ends 3 residues shy of where the CDR3 ends; the end is completed using the germline J gene. This chain connects TRBV7-3 to TRBJ2-1; 12 bases line up with TRBD2. Germline trimming cut 2 bases from V and 5 bases from J; bases unmatched to any gene: 1. Per germline, CDR1 SGHTA and CDR2 FQGTGA. CDR3 length: 15 amino acids. The part of the CDR3 DNA that was read is TGTGCCAGCAGCTTATCTAGCGGGAGGGACAATGAG. Translated, it gives CASSLSSGRDNE. The whole CDR3 protein is CASSLSSGRDNEQFF.

This clone was seen repeatedly, ten times or more. With the read ending 3 residues before the CDR3 end, the germline J gene is used to fill in that end. This rearrangement joins TRBV18 to TRBJ1-1, with D tentatively TRBD1 (6 bases). Trimming took off 6 bases at V and 0 bases at J, with 17 bases between the two ends. The CDR3 has 16 residues. Looked up from germline, CDR1 is KGHSH and CDR2 is LQKENI. CDR3 protein: CASSAGAVGVNTEAFF. The CDR3 bases that were read are TGTGCCAGCTCGGCAGGGGCCGTGGGTGTGAACACTGAA.

This clone has ten or more counts. The CDR3 end falls 3 residues outside the read, so it is completed with the germline J gene. The rearrangement joins TRBV20-1 to TRBJ1-5; 8 nucleotides align to TRBD1. Germline V lookup: CDR1 DFQATT, CDR2 SNEGSKA (reference sequence). V lost 4 bases and J lost 2; bases outside the gene matches: 4. This CDR3 contains 14 residues. CDR3 protein: CSATLGQGNQPQHF. The CDR3 DNA, read in part, is TGCAGTGCTACATTGGGACAGGGCAATCAGCCC.

This clone was counted many times. The CDR3 goes on 3 residues after the read ends, and that part is filled in from the germline J gene. The chain uses TRBV5-1 and TRBJ1-1, with D possibly being TRBD1 (6 bases). CDR3 length: 14 residues. Germline lookup yields CDR1 SGHRS and CDR2 YFSETQ. The V gene lost 4 bases and the J gene lost 4 bases, with 14 bases spanning the gap. The part of the CDR3 DNA that was read is TGCGCCAGCAGCCTAGAACAGGGTTCCACTGAA. Translation: CASSLEQGSTE. The whole CDR3 is CASSLEQGSTEAFF.

This clone was detected many times. The CDR3 extends 3 residues past the end of the read, so its final part is completed from the germline J gene. This rearrangement joins TRBV10-1 to TRBJ2-1; tentatively, D is TRBD2 (6 bases). CDR1 and CDR2 (germline): WNHNN, SYGVQD (reference sequence). V lost 1 base, J lost 3 bases, and 16 bases lay in between. The CDR3 length is 17 residues. The CDR3 loop is CASSELGRTNDYNEQFF. The sequenced CDR3 bases are TGCGCCAGCAGTGAGTTAGGGAGGACTAACGACTACAATGAG.

This clone has at least ten counts. The CDR3 goes on 3 residues after the read ends, and that part is filled in from the germline J gene. The V and J genes are TRBV5-6 and TRBJ2-7; no firm D call. Per the germline V gene, CDR1 is SGHDT and CDR2 is YYEEEE. The CDR3 spans 14 residues. The V end lost 0 bases, the J end lost 0 bases, and 7 bases lay between the germline ends. The CDR3 DNA, read in part, is TGTGCCAGCAGCTTGGGAAGGGTCTCCTACGAG. Protein product: CASSLGRVSYE. The full CDR3 reads CASSLGRVSYEQYF. Combining the CDR3 with reference TRBV5-6 and TRBJ2-7 gives the whole variable domain DAGVTQSPTHLIKTRGQQVTLRCSPKSGHDTVSWYQQALGQGPQFIFQYYEEEERQRGNFPDRFSGHQFPNYSSELNVNALLLGDSALYLCASSLGRVSYEQYFGPGTRLTVT.

There are many counts of this clone. The read terminates 3 residues before the CDR3 end, so the remaining end is supplied by the germline J gene. This chain uses TRBV12-5 with TRBJ1-5; possibly TRBD1 for D (5 bases). The germline V gene encodes CDR1 LGHNT and CDR2 FRNRAP. This CDR3 region has 15 residues. V dropped 7 bases and J dropped 5 bases, with 18 bases sitting between them. The sequenced part of the CDR3 DNA is TGTGCTAGTGCCCCAGGGCAGGGTCACGATCAGCCC. As protein: CASAPGQGHDQP. The CDR3, in full, reads CASAPGQGHDQPQHF.

This clone was observed a handful of times. The CDR3 goes on 3 residues after the read ends, and that part is filled in from the germline J gene. The chain uses TRBV18 and TRBJ2-7; TRBD1 matches 9 bases. Germline V CDR1 and CDR2: KGHSH, LQKENI. This CDR3 spans 15 amino acids. The CDR3 sequence: CAAAENDGQGHEQYF. The CDR3 bases that were read are TGTGCAGCGGCAGAAAATGATGGACAGGGGCACGAG. Filled out from reference TRBV18 and TRBJ2-7, the complete variable domain reads NAGVMQNPRHLVRRRGQEARLRCSPMKGHSHVYWYRQLPEEGLKFMVYLQKENIIDESGMPKERFSAEFPKEGPSILRIQQVVRGDSAAYFCAAAENDGQGHEQYFGPGTRLTVT.

This clone showed up many times. The read stops 3 residues short of the end of the CDR3; the missing end is completed from the germline J gene. The chain is built from TRBV20-1 and TRBJ2-1, with 14 bases aligning to TRBD2. The V segment lost 6 bases and the J segment 3 bases; nucleotides outside the gene matches: 7. CDR1 is DFQATT and CDR2 is SNEGSKA in the germline V gene (reference sequence). This CDR3 comprises 16 residues. CDR3 loop: CSAQGLAGADYNEQFF. CDR3 DNA (partial): TGCAGTGCCCAGGGACTAGCGGGAGCCGACTACAATGAG.

In this sample, this clone turned up many times. Sequencing ends 3 residues short of the CDR3 end; the germline J gene provides the rest. The rearrangement joins TRBV7-8 to TRBJ2-7; tentative D call: TRBD1 (6 bases). CDR3 size: 14 residues. The V and J ends lost 4 bases and 2 bases respectively, with 12 bases between them. Germline V gene lookup returns CDR1 SGHVS and CDR2 FQNEAQ. CDR3 bases read: TGTGCCAGCAGCTCCCGGACAGCTACCTACGAG. It translates to CASSSRTATYE. The complete CDR3 sequence is CASSSRTATYEQYF.

In its sample, this clone was seen many times. The read halts 3 residues ahead of the CDR3 end, with the missing end drawn from the germline J gene. The rearrangement joins TRBV7-6 to TRBJ2-1, with 10 bases that match TRBD1. Germline trimming cut 5 bases from V and 4 bases from J; bases unmatched to any gene: 11. This CDR3 contains 17 residues. Per the germline V gene, CDR1 is SGHVS and CDR2 is FNYEAQ. The chain's CDR3 is CASSGLTGTGVYNEQFF. CDR3 DNA, as far as it was read: TGTGCCAGCAGCGGATTAACCGGGACAGGGGTGTACAATGAG.

This clone was recorded a few times. The read terminates 3 residues before the CDR3 end, so the remaining end is supplied by the germline J gene. This chain links TRBV29-1 with TRBJ2-7; TRBD2 might be the D (6 bases). V was cut by 1 base and J by 2 bases, with 9 bases left in between. Germline V CDR1 and CDR2: SQVTM, ANQGSEA. CDR3 length: 13 residues. Partial CDR3 DNA: TGCAGCGTTGAAGGGGGGGACCCCTACGAG. It translates to CSVEGGDPYE. The entire CDR3 is CSVEGGDPYEQYF.

This clone was seen ten or more times. The CDR3 end falls 3 residues outside the read, so it is completed with the germline J gene. J is TRBJ2-5 and V is TRBV5-1, with D perhaps TRBD2 (6 bases). Trimming shortened V by 4 bases and J by 3 bases, and 16 bases separated the two germline ends. Germline V CDR1 and CDR2: SGHRS, YFSETQ. This CDR3 region has 15 residues. This CDR3 is CASSPFEEREETQYF. Incomplete CDR3 DNA: TGCGCCAGCAGCCCTTTTGAAGAGCGGGAAGAGACC.